The T cell receptor beta chain described here comes from a study of vaccination effects on CD4 cells after COVID-19. General observations from the study: Mainly new clones induced by vaccination were found among post-vaccine spike-reactive clones in convalescents. Few convalescent patients were studied, and early post-infection samples were lacking.

The assay was immunoSEQ multiplex PCR, and TCRdb's table has in-frame clones only and misses some. This sample has 20,000 to 30,000 clones, with 75% to 80% found just once. This CDR3 spans 18 amino acids. The germline CDR1 and CDR2 sequences are SSHAT and FNYEAQ (reference sequence). Antigen-specific CD4+ T cells were first expanded with viral peptide pools by the ViraFEST assay and only then sequenced. Researchers isolated CD4+ T cells once ten to eleven days of culture had elapsed. PCR-confirmed SARS-CoV-2 infection occurred in the person between March and December 2020. Worth noting for this clone: Its antigen is unidentified. The junction differs from germline at one of its ends, possibly a read error.

This sample comprised CD4+ T cells from PBMCs cultured with HCoV-NL63 spike peptides, obtained before COVID-19 vaccination. The source is a human donor who had a prior SARS-CoV-2 infection. This chain joins TRBV7-7 and TRBJ2-5, with 13 bases aligning to TRBD2. The CDR3 DNA reads as TGTGCTAGCAGCTTAGCGCTCGGACTAGCGGGGGATAAAGAGACCCAGTACTTC. Protein sequence: CASSLALGLAGDKETQYF.